A single sample is the source of the 25 T cell receptor beta chains below, sequenced in a study of T cell responses to AZD1222 COVID-19 vaccine. Clones were read by immunoSEQ multiplex PCR, and TCRdb kept only the in-frame ones, dropping some. Among under 85,000 clones listed, about 88% were seen once. Sequences were derived from peripheral blood, sampled on day 0 of AZD1222 vaccination. The receptors stem from an adult in good health.

V gene TRBV12-3 or TRBV12-4 combines with J gene TRBJ2-5; 7 bases are shared with TRBD1. The CDR3 spans 13 residues. J was trimmed by 5 bases and V by 6 bases; bases with no gene match: 6. CDR3 protein: CASSVQGLETQYF. The DNA of the CDR3 is TGTGCCAGCAGCGTACAGGGGTTGGAGACCCAGTACTTC.

This clone was picked up one time. This chain links TRBV5-5 with TRBJ2-7; D unclear. Germline assignment: CDR1 SGHKS and CDR2 YYEKEE (reference sequence). Between the trimmed V and J ends, which lost 1 base and 2 bases, there was a span of 13 bases. The CDR3 covers 15 residues. The CDR3 DNA follows: TGTGCCAGCAGCTTGTCCTTTTCCTCCGCCTACGAGCAGTACTTC. Protein product: CASSLSFSSAYEQYF.

The rearrangement links TRBV29-1 to TRBJ1-1; no reliable D call. Germline loops: CDR1 SQVTM, CDR2 ANQGSEA. CDR3 length equals 13 residues. The V end was cut by 3 bases, the J end by 4 bases, with 12 bases between. For the CDR3, the DNA is TGCAGCGTTGATCGAGGGTTAGCCACTGAAGCTTTCTTT. Its translation: CSVDRGLATEAFF.

The rearrangement uses TRBV7-6 and TRBJ2-2; 8 nucleotides line up with TRBD2. J lost 7 bases, V lost 5 bases, and 18 bases had no gene match. The germline gives CDR1 SGHVS, CDR2 FNYEAQ. This CDR3 is 18 amino acids long. Here the CDR3 reads CASSRWGLGGRGGGELFF. The CDR3 DNA is TGTGCCAGCAGCAGATGGGGACTAGGAGGCCGGGGAGGCGGGGAGCTGTTTTTT.

A single count supports this clone. CDR3 DNA: TGTGCCAGCAGCCTTACGGGACAGGCCCCTTACGAGCAGTACTTC. Translated: CASSLTGQAPYEQYF. The genes are TRBV28 and TRBJ2-7; 8 bases agree with TRBD1. The CDR3 is made up of 15 amino acids. V shed 6 bases, J shed 4 bases, and the junction held 11 bases outside the gene matches. The germline CDR1 and CDR2 sequences are MDHEN and SYDVKM.

This clone occurred a few times. The rearrangement uses TRBV2 and TRBJ1-1; a weak D match, TRBD1 (6 bases). The germline gives CDR1 SNHLY, CDR2 FYNNEI. Trimming took off 7 bases at V and 5 bases at J, with 11 bases between the two ends. The CDR3 covers 12 residues. The CDR3, as DNA: TGTGCCAGCAACAGGGTGCGGACTGAAGCTTTCTTT. Amino acids: CASNRVRTEAFF.

A single count supports this clone. The V gene is TRBV3-1 (or the pseudogene TRBV3-2), the J gene TRBJ2-7; D is perhaps TRBD2 (6 bases). The CDR3 sequence is 14 residues long. V gave up 6 bases and J gave up 6 bases, with 18 bases separating them. The germline V gene has CDR1 LGHDT and CDR2 YNNKEL (reference sequence). The chain's CDR3 is CASSPTDGLSEQYF. The CDR3 region has the DNA TGTGCCAGCAGTCCTACGGACGGACTAAGCGAGCAGTACTTC.

This clone was counted a single time. The CDR3 DNA reads TGTGCCAGCAGTTCTTACACCGGGGAGCTGTTTTTT. It is translated as CASSSYTGELFF. The chain combines TRBV6-2 or TRBV6-3 with TRBJ2-2; D gene ambiguous. V lost 4 bases and J lost 3, with 3 bases in between. The CDR3 is 12 residues long. Germline assignment: CDR1 MNHEY and CDR2 SVGEGT.

The chain employs TRBV10-3 and TRBJ1-5, with D uncertain. Germline V CDR1 and CDR2: ENHRY, SYGVKD. The length of the CDR3 is 14 residues. Trimming removed 0 bases at V and 5 bases at J, with 8 bases between. Here the CDR3 reads CAISESADDQPQHF. The CDR3 DNA reads TGTGCCATCAGTGAGTCTGCAGACGATCAGCCCCAGCATTTT.

The V and J genes are TRBV2 and TRBJ1-3, with D unresolved. Deletions cut 6 bases from V and 5 bases from J, with 11 bases between. Looked up from germline, CDR1 is SNHLY and CDR2 is FYNNEI. This CDR3 has 13 residues. The CDR3 loop is CASSEARRNTIYF. The CDR3 nucleotides are TGTGCCAGCAGCGAGGCTAGGAGAAACACCATATATTTT.

The genes are TRBV2 and TRBJ2-6; 8 nucleotides align to TRBD1. Germline lookup yields CDR1 SNHLY and CDR2 FYNNEI. The V and J ends lost 7 bases and 3 bases, in that order; junction bases with no gene match: 5. The CDR3 is made up of 15 amino acids. In DNA, the CDR3 is TGTGCCAGCAACCCCGACAGGGGTGGGGCCAACGTCCTGACTTTC. It encodes CASNPDRGGANVLTF.

This chain joins TRBV10-3 and TRBJ1-1; no clear D. From germline, CDR1 is ENHRY and CDR2 SYGVKD. V lost 11 bases, J lost 1 base, and 14 bases lay in between. This CDR3 spans 13 amino acids. The CDR3 sequence is CAARGGQNTEAFF. DNA for the CDR3: TGTGCCGCCCGGGGTGGGCAGAACACTGAAGCTTTCTTT.

The chain carries TRBV7-2 and TRBJ2-5; D is possibly TRBD2 (5 bases). V dropped 5 bases and J dropped 5 bases, with 15 bases sitting between them. This CDR3 has 14 amino acids. Looked up from germline, CDR1 is SGHTA and CDR2 is FQGNSA. The CDR3 region is CASSPGLLGETQYF. CDR3 nucleotide sequence: TGTGCCAGCAGCCCCGGACTTCTTGGTGAGACCCAGTACTTC.

This chain joins TRBV2 and TRBJ2-2; a possible D gene is TRBD1 (5 bases). The germline V gene has CDR1 SNHLY and CDR2 FYNNEI. The CDR3 totals 16 residues. V dropped 6 bases and J dropped 6 bases, with 20 bases sitting between them. The CDR3 region is CASRASYRRSSGELFF. The CDR3 DNA reads as TGTGCCAGCAGGGCCAGTTACAGGAGAAGTTCCGGGGAGCTGTTTTTT.

V usage is TRBV27 and J usage is TRBJ1-2, with unresolved D. Germline V gene data show CDR1 as MNHEY and CDR2 as SMNVEV (reference sequence). The CDR3 loop spans 14 amino acids. V was cut by 6 bases and J by 0 bases, with 11 bases left in between. This CDR3 reads CASRNIASNYGYTF. The CDR3 DNA reads TGTGCCAGCAGAAACATCGCATCTAACTATGGCTACACCTTC.

This chain links TRBV7-3 with TRBJ2-5; D gene uncertain. The CDR3 runs 13 residues. The germline gives CDR1 SGHTA, CDR2 FQGTGA. V shed 5 bases and J shed 2 bases, with 9 bases lying between them. The CDR3 region has the DNA TGTGCCAGCAGCCCCGGGTCGCAAGAGACCCAGTACTTC. Protein: CASSPGSQETQYF.

CDR3 in amino acids: CASSAGQGAGSPLHF. CDR3 in DNA: TGTGCCAGCAGCGCCGGACAGGGTGCGGGTTCACCCCTCCACTTT. This chain connects TRBV7-9 to TRBJ1-6; the match to TRBD1 covers 8 bases. Germline V gene sequence: CDR1 SEHNR, CDR2 FQNEAQ (reference sequence). This CDR3 has 15 residues. The V segment lost 5 bases and the J segment 9 bases; nucleotides outside the gene matches: 9. Together with reference TRBV7-9 and TRBJ1-6, the CDR3 gives the full variable domain: DTGVSQNPRHKITKRGQNVTFRCDPISEHNRLYWYRQTLGQGPEFLTYFQNEAQLEKSRLLSDRFSAERPKGSFSTLEIQRTEQGDSAMYLCASSAGQGAGSPLHFGNGTRLTVT.

This rearrangement joins TRBV5-1 to TRBJ2-1; D is unclear. This CDR3 has 13 amino acids. Germline loops: CDR1 SGHRS, CDR2 YFSETQ. Trimming took 1 base from V and 5 from J, leaving 7 bases between them. CDR3 nucleotide sequence: TGCGCCAGCAGCTTGCAAGGTAACAATGAGCAGTTCTTC. It specifies CASSLQGNNEQFF.

The gene calls are TRBV7-8 and TRBJ2-3, with D hard to call. From germline, CDR1 is SGHVS and CDR2 FQNEAQ. Trimming removed 1 base at V and 0 bases at J, with 11 bases between. The CDR3 extends over 16 amino acids. The CDR3 sequence is CASSLVVRQSTDTQYF. CDR3 nucleotides: TGTGCCAGCAGCTTAGTGGTCCGGCAGAGCACAGATACGCAGTATTTT.

The J gene is TRBJ1-5, the V gene TRBV19; perhaps TRBD1 as D (6 bases). This CDR3 region has 14 residues. Trimming took 3 bases from V and 4 from J, leaving 10 bases between them. Germline loops: CDR1 LNHDA, CDR2 SQIVND (reference sequence). This chain's CDR3 is CASSMGAPNQPQHF. DNA for the CDR3: TGTGCCAGTAGTATGGGGGCTCCAAATCAGCCCCAGCATTTT.

The J gene is TRBJ1-1, the V gene TRBV15, with D tentatively TRBD1 (6 bases). Germline CDR1 LNHNV, CDR2 YYDKDF (reference sequence). V lost 3 bases and J lost 7, with 15 bases in between. This CDR3 is built from 14 residues. Written as DNA, the CDR3 is TGTGCCACCAGCAGTGAGCGGGGGCGTAGTGAAGCTTTCTTT. This sequence encodes CATSSERGRSEAFF.

This clone has just one count. This chain connects TRBV29-1 to TRBJ2-7; D gene unclear. CDR1 is SQVTM and CDR2 is ANQGSEA in the germline V gene. The CDR3 covers 13 residues. Between the trimmed V and J ends, which lost 1 base and 4 bases, there was a span of 11 bases. CDR3 in DNA: TGCAGCGTTGAAGTCCTCGGCCCTTACGAGCAGTACGTC. It encodes CSVEVLGPYEQYV.

CDR3: CASSGTSGVSLSSYNEQFF. The CDR3 nucleotides read TGTGCCAGCAGCGGGACTAGCGGGGTCTCTCTCAGCTCCTACAATGAGCAGTTCTTC. V gene TRBV2 combines with J gene TRBJ2-1; TRBD2 agrees at 13 bases. The CDR3 runs 19 residues. Per germline, CDR1 SNHLY and CDR2 FYNNEI. The junction had 11 bases not matched to a gene; V was cut back by 6 bases and J by 0 bases. Together with reference TRBV2 and TRBJ2-1, the CDR3 gives the full variable domain: EPEVTQTPSHQVTQMGQEVILRCVPISNHLYFYWYRQILGQKVEFLVSFYNNEISEKSEIFDDQFSVERPDGSNFTLKIRSTKLEDSAMYFCASSGTSGVSLSSYNEQFFGPGTRLTVL.

The chain combines TRBV7-6 with TRBJ2-6, with D uncertain. The CDR3 contains 15 residues. The V gene's germline CDR1 is SGHVS and CDR2 FNYEAQ. Trimming cost V 5 bases and J 2 bases, with 10 bases left between them. This chain's CDR3 is CASSEIRAGANVLTF. The CDR3 nucleotides are TGTGCCAGCAGCGAAATACGGGCTGGGGCCAACGTCCTGACTTTC.

This clone has only one observation. The chain employs TRBV20-1 and TRBJ2-1, with TRBD2 matching 7 bases. The CDR3 consists of 14 residues. With 3 bases clipped from V and 2 bases from J, the junction kept 4 bases outside the gene matches. Germline V gene lookup returns CDR1 DFQATT and CDR2 SNEGSKA (reference sequence). The CDR3 reads CSASPGGTYNEQFF. As DNA, the CDR3 is TGCAGTGCTAGTCCGGGGGGTACCTACAATGAGCAGTTCTTC.